The 32 T cell receptor beta chains reported below all come from one sample, sequenced in a study of blood T cell repertoires in COVID-19 (dated by TCRdb to about 2020). The library came from the immunoSEQ multiplex PCR assay. TCRdb retrieved this table from immuneACCESS and kept in-frame rearrangements only. Not all clones are present; in checked studies, unresolved V genes account for under half, and no reason is known for the remainder. This sample is represented by fewer than 80,000 clones; about 90% of them were singletons. Around 5.3% of the sample belongs to the ten largest clones. The specimen was peripheral blood. The receptors come from a man aged 45-65 years with acute or convalescent COVID-19.

The genes are TRBV7-2 and TRBJ1-2; D unresolved. This CDR3 region has 12 residues. The V end was cut by 3 bases, the J end by 6 bases, with 8 bases between. The V gene's germline CDR1 is SGHTA and CDR2 FQGNSA. The CDR3: CASSLRPDGYTF. CDR3 sequence (DNA): TGTGCCAGCAGCTTGAGGCCCGATGGCTACACCTTC. Complete variable domain (other parts from reference TRBV7-2 and TRBJ1-2): GAGVSQSPSNKVTEKGKDVELRCDPISGHTALYWYRQSLGQGLEFLIYFQGNSAPDKSGLPSDRFSAERTGGSVSTLTIQRTQQEDSAVYLCASSLRPDGYTFGSGTRLTVV.

The chain joins TRBV24-1 to TRBJ1-2, with a tentative D call TRBD1 (6 bases). V was clipped by 5 bases and J by 0 bases, with 12 bases between them. Per the germline V gene, CDR1 is KGHDR and CDR2 is SFDVKD. The CDR3 covers 15 residues. The CDR3: CATSVGAGPNYGYTF. The CDR3 bases are TGTGCCACCAGTGTGGGGGCAGGCCCTAACTATGGCTACACCTTC.

The gene calls are TRBV19 and TRBJ1-5; 12 bases are shared with TRBD1. The CDR3 runs to 18 residues. The V and J ends lost 6 bases and 1 base, in that order; junction bases with no gene match: 10. From germline, CDR1 is LNHDA and CDR2 SQIVND (reference sequence). CDR3 DNA sequence: TGTGCCAGTAGCGGACCGGGACAGGGGGCGGGCAGCAATCAGCCCCAGCATTTT. Protein sequence: CASSGPGQGAGSNQPQHF.

This clone was seen only once. The rearrangement links TRBV7-9 to TRBJ2-3; a weak D match, TRBD1 (6 bases). This CDR3 is 16 amino acids long. The germline CDR1 and CDR2 sequences are SEHNR and FQNEAQ (reference sequence). Trimming left V 4 bases short and J 0 bases short, with 14 bases between. The CDR3 here is CASSSPGQASTDTQYF. CDR3 bases: TGTGCCAGCAGCTCCCCGGGACAAGCTAGCACAGATACGCAGTATTTT.

The V gene is TRBV10-3, the J gene TRBJ2-3; no reliable D call. Germline CDR1 is ENHRY and CDR2 is SYGVKD. The CDR3 runs 12 residues. Trimming took off 3 bases at V and 5 bases at J, with 6 bases between the two ends. This CDR3 reads CAISELIDTQYF. CDR3 nucleotides: TGTGCCATCAGTGAATTAATAGATACGCAGTATTTT.

The CDR3 DNA follows: TGTGCCAGCAGTTACTCGAACCAGGCGCCCACCTACGAGCAGTACTTC. Its protein is CASSYSNQAPTYEQYF. The chain couples TRBV6-5 to TRBJ2-7; no firm D call. CDR1 MNHEY and CDR2 SVGAGI come from the germline V gene. The V gene lost 0 bases and the J gene lost 2 bases, with 14 bases spanning the gap. The CDR3 is 16 amino acids.

This chain uses TRBV2 with TRBJ1-6; TRBD1 aligns across 9 bases. The germline V gene encodes CDR1 SNHLY and CDR2 FYNNEI. J was trimmed by 3 bases and V by 2 bases; bases with no gene match: 17. CDR3 length equals 21 residues. The CDR3 nucleotides are TGTGCCAGCAGTGAATCCACTGGTTTGGACAGGGGACTCGTCTATAATTCACCCCTCCACTTT. Translating gives CASSESTGLDRGLVYNSPLHF.

This rearrangement joins TRBV9 to TRBJ2-1; TRBD2 matches 7 bases. With V trimmed by 3 bases and J by 2 bases, 5 bases remained unmatched. This CDR3 is 15 amino acids long. CDR1 and CDR2 (germline): SGDLS, YYNGEE. The CDR3 bases are TGTGCCAGCAGCGCCATGGGGACTACCTACAATGAGCAGTTCTTC. It encodes CASSAMGTTYNEQFF.

The rearrangement joins TRBV18 to TRBJ1-2; possibly TRBD1 for D (6 bases). The CDR3 has 14 residues. Trimming took off 5 bases at V and 4 bases at J, with 14 bases between the two ends. Germline-derived CDR1 and CDR2 are KGHSH and LQKENI. The DNA for the CDR3 is TGTGCCAGCTCATCCGGACAGAGGCTCTATGGCTACACCTTC. Its protein is CASSSGQRLYGYTF.

The chain has TRBV7-7 and TRBJ2-5, with 7 nucleotides matching TRBD2. The CDR3 loop spans 14 amino acids. Trimming removed 3 bases from V and 5 bases from J; junction bases left unmatched: 6. Germline V gives CDR1 SSHAT, CDR2 FNYEAQ (reference sequence). The CDR3 nucleotides read TGTGCCAGCAGCTTGAGGGAGGGCCGGGAGACCCAGTACTTC. As protein: CASSLREGRETQYF.

The rearrangement uses TRBV19 and TRBJ2-3; TRBD1 aligns across 8 bases. The CDR3 has 14 amino acids. The germline CDR1 and CDR2 sequences are LNHDA and SQIVND (reference sequence). V dropped 7 bases and J dropped 3; count of bases not matched to a gene: 6. CDR3 sequence: CASTATGATDTQYF. CDR3 DNA: TGTGCCAGTACCGCGACAGGGGCGACAGATACGCAGTATTTT. The full variable domain, rest sourced from reference TRBV19 and TRBJ2-3, is DGGITQSPKYLFRKEGQNVTLSCEQNLNHDAMYWYRQDPGQGLRLIYYSQIVNDFQKGDIAEGYSVSREKKESFPLTVTSAQKNPTAFYLCASTATGATDTQYFGPGTRLTVL.

This clone was seen a handful of times. The V gene is TRBV7-7, the J gene TRBJ2-2; 10 bases line up with TRBD2. The germline V gene encodes CDR1 SSHAT and CDR2 FNYEAQ (reference sequence). There are 14 residues in the CDR3. Trimming removed 6 bases from V and 5 bases from J; junction bases left unmatched: 3. This CDR3 reads CASRSTSGTGELFF. The CDR3 DNA reads as TGTGCCAGCAGATCGACTAGCGGGACCGGGGAGCTGTTTTTT.

The V call is TRBV19, the J call TRBJ1-4; D is possibly TRBD1 (6 bases). Trimming took off 3 bases at V and 7 bases at J, with 15 bases between the two ends. Per germline, CDR1 LNHDA and CDR2 SQIVND (reference sequence). The CDR3 covers 15 residues. CDR3 DNA: TGTGCCAGTAGTATGGGGGGGCAGGGCGGTGAAAAACTGTTTTTT. Amino acid sequence: CASSMGGQGGEKLFF.

In its sample, this clone was seen once. The chain links TRBV6-5 to TRBJ2-1; unclear D gene. CDR3 size: 11 residues. Trimming removed 11 bases at V and 2 bases at J, with 7 bases between. Looked up from germline, CDR1 is MNHEY and CDR2 is SVGAGI. CDR3 bases: TGTGCCTCCCAGACCTACAATGAGCAGTTCTTC. Translated, it gives CASQTYNEQFF.

The chain employs TRBV7-9 and TRBJ2-1, with D possibly being TRBD2 (6 bases). This CDR3 is 13 amino acids long. CDR1 and CDR2 from the germline V gene are SEHNR and FQNEAQ (reference sequence). Trimming removed 3 bases from V and 9 bases from J, with 12 bases in between. The CDR3 loop is CASSFLEGREQFF. CDR3 in DNA: TGTGCCAGCAGCTTTTTGGAGGGACGTGAGCAGTTCTTC.

CDR3 in DNA: TGTGCCAGCAGCGTAGCACCCCAACTAGCCGCCGATGAGCAGTTCTTC. Its protein product is CASSVAPQLAADEQFF. This chain uses TRBV9 with TRBJ2-1, with D possibly being TRBD2 (6 bases). Germline V gene sequence: CDR1 SGDLS, CDR2 YYNGEE. This CDR3 region has 16 residues. Deletions cut 0 bases from V and 8 bases from J, with 18 bases between.

V gene TRBV11-2 combines with J gene TRBJ2-7; D call uncertain. Germline-derived CDR1 and CDR2 are SGHAT and FQNNGV. The CDR3 runs 13 residues. The V and J ends lost 4 bases and 7 bases respectively, with 14 bases between them. Written as DNA, the CDR3 is TGTGCCAGCAGCTCCTCTAGTTTCTGGGAGCAGTACTTC. Translating it yields CASSSSSFWEQYF.

The DNA for the CDR3 is TGTGCCTGGAGTGTAGGGACTAGCGGGATGAATGAGCAGTTCTTC. Encoded protein: CAWSVGTSGMNEQFF. This chain uses TRBV30 with TRBJ2-1; 13 nucleotides agree with TRBD2. Germline CDR1 reads GTSNPN; CDR2 reads SVGIG (reference sequence). The V and J ends lost 0 bases and 7 bases, in that order; junction bases with no gene match: 3. The CDR3 totals 15 residues. Variable domain in full (rest from reference TRBV30 and TRBJ2-1): SQTIHQWPATLVQPVGSPLSLECTVEGTSNPNLYWYRQAAGRGLQLLFYSVGIGQISSEVPQNLSASRPQDRQFILSSKKLLLSDSGFYLCAWSVGTSGMNEQFFGPGTRLTVL.

The CDR3 nucleotides are TGTGCCAGTAGTAGGGGACAGGGTGACGCCTATGGCTACACCTTC. This sequence encodes CASSRGQGDAYGYTF. The V gene is TRBV19, the J gene TRBJ1-2; 9 bases agree with TRBD1. V lost 4 bases and J lost 4; bases outside the gene matches: 7. This CDR3 contains 15 residues. The germline CDR1 and CDR2 sequences are LNHDA and SQIVND (reference sequence). The full variable domain, rest sourced from reference TRBV19 and TRBJ1-2, is DGGITQSPKYLFRKEGQNVTLSCEQNLNHDAMYWYRQDPGQGLRLIYYSQIVNDFQKGDIAEGYSVSREKKESFPLTVTSAQKNPTAFYLCASSRGQGDAYGYTFGSGTRLTVV.

The J gene is TRBJ2-5, the V gene TRBV7-8; 8 nucleotides line up with TRBD2. This CDR3 comprises 16 residues. Germline values: CDR1 SGHVS, CDR2 FQNEAQ. The junction had 17 bases not matched to a gene; V was cut back by 6 bases and J by 8 bases. The CDR3 bases are TGTGCCAGCAGGCCGACGACTAGCGAGACTCCGGGAACCCAGTACTTC. Protein product: CASRPTTSETPGTQYF. The full variable domain, completed using reference TRBV7-8 and TRBJ2-5, is GAGVSQSPRYKVAKRGQDVALRCDPISGHVSLFWYQQALGQGPEFLTYFQNEAQLDKSGLPSDRFFAERPEGSVSTLKIQRTQQEDSAVYLCASRPTTSETPGTQYFGPGTRLLVL.

The V gene is TRBV5-4, the J gene TRBJ1-3; TRBD1 matches 8 bases. CDR1 is SGHNT, CDR2 YYREEE, per germline (reference sequence). The CDR3 is made up of 14 amino acids. V trimming: 3 bases; J trimming: 2 bases; junction bases outside the gene matches: 1. CDR3 DNA sequence: TGTGCCAGCAGCTCCAGGGGGCCTGGAAACACCATATATTTT. Translation gives CASSSRGPGNTIYF.

The V call is TRBV9, the J call TRBJ2-3; TRBD1 agrees at 11 bases. Germline V gene data show CDR1 as SGDLS and CDR2 as YYNGEE. This CDR3 is 15 amino acids long. The junction had 3 bases not matched to a gene; V was cut back by 2 bases and J by 4 bases. The CDR3 region has the DNA TGTGCCAGCAGCGTCTCGGGACAGGGGGCAGATACGCAGTATTTT. Its protein product is CASSVSGQGADTQYF.

This chain connects TRBV7-9 to TRBJ1-1; 7 bases are a match to TRBD1. The length of the CDR3 is 15 residues. J gave up 5 bases and V 3 bases, and 9 bases lay outside the gene matches. Per the germline V gene, CDR1 is SEHNR and CDR2 is FQNEAQ (reference sequence). The CDR3 DNA sequence: TGTGCCAGCAGCTTGATTACAGGGGTAGGGACTGAAGCTTTCTTT. Amino acids: CASSLITGVGTEAFF.

The V call is TRBV9, the J call TRBJ2-5, with 7 positions matching TRBD2. Unmatched junction bases numbered 5, after V lost 3 bases and J lost 3 bases. Germline V gives CDR1 SGDLS, CDR2 YYNGEE. This CDR3 contains 14 residues. The CDR3 DNA is TGTGCCAGCAGCGCTAGTGGGGGGGAAGAGACCCAGTACTTC. Amino acid sequence: CASSASGGEETQYF.

Only one count was recorded for this clone. V usage is TRBV5-1 and J usage is TRBJ2-7, with 8 nucleotides matching TRBD1. V lost 0 bases, J lost 3 bases, and 5 bases stayed unmatched. Germline V gene data show CDR1 as SGHRS and CDR2 as YFSETQ. The CDR3 runs to 15 residues. CDR3 residues: CASSLATGGLYEQYF. The CDR3 DNA reads as TGCGCCAGCAGCTTGGCAACAGGGGGTCTCTACGAGCAGTACTTC.

V is TRBV6-1 and J is TRBJ1-3; D is unclear. The CDR3 is 16 amino acids. V was shortened by 1 base and J by 0 bases, with 10 bases between the two germline ends. Germline CDR1 reads MNHNS; CDR2 reads SASEGT. The chain's CDR3 is CASSEGGLHSGNTIYF. In nucleotides, the CDR3 is TGTGCCAGCAGTGAAGGAGGACTCCACTCTGGAAACACCATATATTTT.

The chain is built from TRBV2 and TRBJ2-7, with D perhaps TRBD1 (5 bases). The V and J ends lost 2 bases and 6 bases respectively, with 8 bases between them. Germline-derived CDR1 and CDR2 are SNHLY and FYNNEI. There are 12 residues in the CDR3. CDR3 sequence (DNA): TGTGCCAGCAGTGAACAGGGTTTCGAGCAGTACTTC. This encodes CASSEQGFEQYF.

The rearrangement uses TRBV30 and TRBJ2-2; TRBD2 might be the D (6 bases). Trimming removed 3 bases at V and 5 bases at J, with 10 bases between. The CDR3 consists of 13 residues. The germline gives CDR1 GTSNPN, CDR2 SVGIG (reference sequence). CDR3 residues: CAWRATSTGELFF. The CDR3 DNA reads as TGTGCCTGGAGGGCGACTAGTACCGGGGAGCTGTTTTTT.

This clone was seen once. The chain carries TRBV12-5 and TRBJ1-1, with D possibly matching TRBD1 (6 bases). Germline CDR1 reads LGHNT; CDR2 reads FRNRAP. V was pared by 0 bases and J by 2 bases, with 13 bases between. The CDR3 runs to 16 residues. Here the CDR3 reads CASGLVRAGTNTEAFF. CDR3 DNA sequence: TGTGCTAGTGGTTTGGTACGGGCAGGGACAAACACTGAAGCTTTCTTT.

This sequence joins TRBV4-3 and TRBJ1-5; D is unresolved. V was clipped by 1 base and J by 2 bases, with 9 bases between them. This CDR3 region has 15 residues. CDR1 is LGHNA, CDR2 YSLEER, per germline. The chain's CDR3 is CASSQGRQGNQPQHF. CDR3 sequence (DNA): TGCGCCAGCAGCCAAGGACGTCAGGGCAATCAGCCCCAGCATTTT.

The rearrangement uses TRBV11-2 and TRBJ2-2, with 7 nucleotides matching TRBD1. Germline V gene lookup returns CDR1 SGHAT and CDR2 FQNNGV. The J segment lost 2 bases and the V segment lost 7 bases, leaving 7 bases of the junction unmatched. The CDR3 spans 15 residues. The DNA of the CDR3 is TGTGCCAGCAAAGGGACAGACTTTAACACCGGGGAGCTGTTTTTT. This codes for CASKGTDFNTGELFF.

This chain joins TRBV6-4 and TRBJ1-2; 8 nucleotides match TRBD1. Trimming at V came to 6 bases and at J to 8 bases, leaving 8 bases not matched to a gene. This CDR3 spans 13 amino acids. Germline loops: CDR1 MRHNA, CDR2 SNTAGT. The CDR3 DNA sequence: TGTGCCAGCAGCGGACAGGGCCCCTTGGGCTACACCTTC. Translation gives CASSGQGPLGYTF.